Below, one TCR beta chain is given with its context. In the authors' methods: The assay estimated nucleated cells by amplifying reference gene primers. The method was immunoSEQ multiplex PCR; TCRdb's version includes in-frame clones alone and lacks a portion of them. V, J and clone size were drawn from that table, and D and trimming were deduced from the DNA. The table shows some 230,000 clones, with about 83% occurring only once. The sample belongs to a study of blood T cell repertoires in COVID-19. About the research overall: The United States, Italy and Spain were the sources of the acute and convalescent COVID-19 samples. PBMCs, B-cell-depleted T cells, or T cells provided the cDNA or gDNA that made up the material.

The CDR3 sequence is 15 residues long. Germline V gene data show CDR1 as MDHEN and CDR2 as SYDVKM. V was pared by 4 bases and J by 5 bases, with 8 bases of the junction left unmatched. The source is a woman in her fifties or sixties with acute or convalescent COVID-19. The specimen was peripheral blood. The chain is built from TRBV28 and TRBJ2-5; 9 nucleotides align to TRBD2. CDR3 nucleotide sequence: TGTGCCAGCAGTTCTAGCGGGGACGGGAGGGAGACCCAGTACTTC. Translation: CASSSSGDGRETQYF.